This T cell receptor (beta chain) came from a study of T-cell reconstitution after alpha-beta-depleted transplantation in children. Broader study findings: By about two months after transplant, alpha-beta T cells reportedly arose from several hundred graft clones that had expanded. Surviving recipient T cells and intrathymic progenitors accounted for some patients' high TCRbeta diversity at day 60.

CDR3 length: 15 amino acids. Germline V gives CDR1 SGHRS, CDR2 YFSETQ. The V gene end was trimmed by 4 bases and the J gene end by 3 bases; junction bases not matched to a gene: 8. This clonotype has a count of ten or more. Its antigen is unidentified. Unique molecular identifiers were incorporated into the prepared TCRbeta library. TCRdb re-called the PCR reads with MiXCR, one entry per CDR3 protein. This table holds tens of thousands of distinct CDR3 sequences, roughly 20% found once. The sequence derives from a male patient between 2 and 9 years old who had a stem cell transplant for acute lymphoblastic leukemia, so the T cells may come from the graft donor. V gene TRBV5-1 combines with J gene TRBJ2-7; TRBD1 agrees at 9 bases. Specimen: PBMCs, mostly from graft donor cells, collected 360 days after TCRalphabeta/CD19-depleted stem cell transplant. The CDR3 nucleotides read TGCGCCAGCAGCCCGGGACAGGGAATAGACTACGAGCAGTACTTC. Translating it yields CASSPGQGIDYEQYF.